Listed below are T cell receptor beta chains from one sample, sequenced in a study of blood T cell repertoires in COVID-19. This table comes from immunoSEQ multiplex PCR, and its TCRdb copy is limited to in-frame clones, with some not included. The data hold tens of thousands of clones, with 88% observed a single time. Sample: peripheral blood. The receptors were gathered from a man over 45 with active COVID-19. CDR3s include the opening cysteine and the closing phenylalanine or tryptophan. A D gene is named only where the DNA matches it firmly. Some rows mark clone size as missing; the rest say once, few, many or name a class of expanded clone.

D | J | size | V | CDR3 | DNA
TRBD1 | TRBJ1-1 | - | TRBV19 | CASSPRDRGMNTEAFF | TGTGCCAGTAGTCCCCGGGACAGGGGGATGAACACTGAAGCTTTCTTT
TRBD1 | TRBJ1-1 | - | TRBV7-3 | CASSAGGADTEAFF | TGTGCCAGCAGTGCAGGGGGCGCGGACACTGAAGCTTTCTTT
- | TRBJ2-7 | - | TRBV28 | CASSSLEKLHEQYF | TGTGCCAGCAGTTCGCTAGAAAAGCTCCACGAGCAGTACTTC
- | TRBJ2-3 | - | TRBV27 | CASRWGGPLRSDTQYF | TGTGCCAGCAGGTGGGGGGGGCCTTTACGGTCAGATACGCAGTATTTT
- | TRBJ2-7 | - | TRBV6-1 | CASSESWKGGAYEQYF | TGTGCCAGCAGTGAAAGTTGGAAGGGCGGGGCCTACGAGCAGTACTTC
TRBD1 | TRBJ1-1 | few | TRBV19 | CASSIYGQDAYTEAFF | TGTGCCAGTAGTATATACGGACAGGATGCATACACTGAAGCTTTCTTT
TRBD2 | TRBJ2-7 | - | TRBV30 | CAWERDNGSEQYF | TGTGCCTGGGAGCGGGATAACGGGAGCGAGCAGTACTTC
- | TRBJ1-6 | - | TRBV7-9 | CASSLEVESPLHF | TGTGCCAGCAGCTTAGAGGTGGAGTCACCCCTCCACTTT
TRBD1 | TRBJ1-1 | - | TRBV4-2 | CASSQRQGGGEAFF | TGTGCCAGCAGCCAGAGACAGGGTGGGGGTGAAGCTTTCTTT
TRBD1 | TRBJ2-7 | - | TRBV7-2 | CASSRRTGPPYEQYF | TGTGCCAGCAGCAGGAGGACAGGACCCCCCTACGAGCAGTACTTC
- | TRBJ1-1 | - | TRBV4-3 | CASSQDTHIIEAFF | TGCGCCAGCAGCCAAGATACCCACATTATTGAAGCTTTCTTT
- | TRBJ1-1 | - | TRBV5-6 | CASSGGDTEAFF | TGTGCCAGCAGCGGGGGGGACACTGAAGCTTTCTTT
- | TRBJ1-5 | - | TRBV15 | CATRNRGESNQPQHF | TGTGCCACCCGCAACCGGGGGGAGAGCAATCAGCCCCAGCATTTT
TRBD2 | TRBJ2-3 | - | TRBV7-6 | CASSPLAGVTDTQYF | TGTGCCAGCAGCCCACTAGCGGGGGTCACAGATACGCAGTATTTT
- | TRBJ1-5 | - | TRBV5-1 | CASSFGGDQPQHF | TGCGCCAGCAGCTTCGGGGGGGATCAGCCCCAGCATTTT
TRBD2 | TRBJ2-1 | - | TRBV6-2/TRBV6-3 | CASSTRTSGGTYNEQFF | TGTGCCAGCAGTACAAGGACTAGCGGGGGGACCTACAATGAGCAGTTCTTC
- | TRBJ2-2 | - | TRBV6-1 | CASSERAGANTGELFF | TGTGCCAGCAGTGAACGGGCAGGGGCGAACACCGGGGAGCTGTTTTTT